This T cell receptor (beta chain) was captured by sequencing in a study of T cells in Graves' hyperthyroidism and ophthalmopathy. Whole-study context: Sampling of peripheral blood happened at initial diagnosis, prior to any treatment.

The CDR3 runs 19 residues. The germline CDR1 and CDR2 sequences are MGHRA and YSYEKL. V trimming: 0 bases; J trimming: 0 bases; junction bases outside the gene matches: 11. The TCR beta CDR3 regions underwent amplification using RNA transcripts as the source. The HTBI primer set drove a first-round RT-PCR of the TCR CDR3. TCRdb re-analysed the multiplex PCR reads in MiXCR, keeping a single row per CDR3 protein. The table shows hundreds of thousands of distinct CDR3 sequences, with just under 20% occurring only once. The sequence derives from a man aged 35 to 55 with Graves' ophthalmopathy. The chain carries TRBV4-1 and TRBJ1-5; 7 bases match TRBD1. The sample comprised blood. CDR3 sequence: CASSQDLRDSDFSNQPQHF. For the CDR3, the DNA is TGCGCCAGCAGCCAAGACCTCCGGGACAGCGACTTTAGCAATCAGCCCCAGCATTTT.